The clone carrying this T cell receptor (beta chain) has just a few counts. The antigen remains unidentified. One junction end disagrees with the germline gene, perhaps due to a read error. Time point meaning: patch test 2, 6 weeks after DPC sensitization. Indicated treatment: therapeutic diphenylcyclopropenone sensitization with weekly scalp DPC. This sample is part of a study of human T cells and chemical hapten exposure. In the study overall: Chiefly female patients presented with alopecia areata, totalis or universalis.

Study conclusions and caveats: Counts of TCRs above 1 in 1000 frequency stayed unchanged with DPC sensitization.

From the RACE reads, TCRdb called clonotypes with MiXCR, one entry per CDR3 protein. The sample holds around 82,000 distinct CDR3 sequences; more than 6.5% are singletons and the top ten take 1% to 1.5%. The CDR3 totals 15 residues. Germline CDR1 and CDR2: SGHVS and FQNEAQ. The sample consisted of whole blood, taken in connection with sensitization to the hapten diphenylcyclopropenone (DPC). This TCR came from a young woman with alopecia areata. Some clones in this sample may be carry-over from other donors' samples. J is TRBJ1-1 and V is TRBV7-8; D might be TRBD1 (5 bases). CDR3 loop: CASSPSTVPNAEAFF. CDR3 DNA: TGTGCCAGCAGCCCTTCGACAGTCCCGAACGCTGAAGCTTTCTTT.